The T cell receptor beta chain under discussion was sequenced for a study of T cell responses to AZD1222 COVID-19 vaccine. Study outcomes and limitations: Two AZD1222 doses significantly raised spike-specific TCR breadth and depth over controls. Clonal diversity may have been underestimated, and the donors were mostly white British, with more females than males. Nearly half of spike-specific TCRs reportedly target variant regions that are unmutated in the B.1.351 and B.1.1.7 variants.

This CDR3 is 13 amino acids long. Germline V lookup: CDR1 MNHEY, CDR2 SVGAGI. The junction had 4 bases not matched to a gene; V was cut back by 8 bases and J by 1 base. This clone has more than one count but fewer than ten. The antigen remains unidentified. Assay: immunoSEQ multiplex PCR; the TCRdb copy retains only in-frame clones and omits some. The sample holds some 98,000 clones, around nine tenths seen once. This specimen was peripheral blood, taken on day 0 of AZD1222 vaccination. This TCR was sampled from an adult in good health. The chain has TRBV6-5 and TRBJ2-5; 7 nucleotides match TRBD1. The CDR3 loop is CASLGQTQETQYF. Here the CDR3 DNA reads TGTGCCAGCCTGGGACAGACCCAAGAGACCCAGTACTTC.